The present entry profiles one T cell receptor (beta chain) with its context. The data originate from a study of regulatory T cells in long-lasting Graves disease. Combining iRepertoire HTBI primers with Arm-PCR of CDR3 regions, the authors built TCR beta libraries. TCRdb called the multiplex PCR reads again in MiXCR, with one record for every CDR3 protein. Counted here are 680,000 or so distinct CDR3 sequences, roughly 15% occurring once; the ten biggest clones make up more than 15%. The time point: newly diagnosed GD, antithyroid drugs for less than 3 months. PBMC-derived RNA was used for the TCR library. V lost 5 bases, J lost 0 bases, and 11 bases lay in between. Germline lookup yields CDR1 WSHSY and CDR2 SAAADI. This CDR3 region has 15 residues. These data were likewise used in another study, on T cells in Graves' hyperthyroidism and ophthalmopathy.

This clonotype originated in a woman in her thirties with Graves disease. Sample: peripheral blood mononuclear cells (PBMCs), taken at new diagnosis, from a patient treated with antithyroid drugs. The V and J genes are TRBV10-2 and TRBJ1-5; D is uncertain. The CDR3 DNA is TGCGCCAGCAGTTTGGCCCTCGATAGCAATCAGCCCCAGCATTTT. Its protein product is CASSLALDSNQPQHF.